The source of this T cell receptor beta chain is a study of CD8 T cells in ankylosing spondylitis. Study results and caveats: Within matched ankylosing spondylitis synovial fluid, disease-linked clones were reportedly significantly enriched. The study identified a TCR beta motif of about eight highly homologous variants that appeared characteristic of ankylosing spondylitis blood.

As to this clonotype: Its antigen is undetermined.

Making use of molecular barcodes, quantitative 5'-RACE generated TCR beta libraries. TCRdb re-called the 5' RACE reads through MiXCR, storing one row per CDR3 protein. The sample has fewer than 750,000 distinct CDR3 sequences, over 15% seen once. The CDR3 sequence is 15 residues long. V shed 6 bases and J 3 bases; nucleotides not matched to a gene: 11. The clonotype originates from a male donor with ankylosing spondylitis. The gene calls are TRBV12-3 or TRBV12-4 and TRBJ2-7, with 7 bases fitting TRBD1. Sample: blood, either unsorted or a sorted T cell fraction (not recorded which). The DNA of the CDR3 is TGTGCCAGCAGCTTACAACCGACAGGGAACTACGAGCAGTACTTC. Translating gives CASSLQPTGNYEQYF.